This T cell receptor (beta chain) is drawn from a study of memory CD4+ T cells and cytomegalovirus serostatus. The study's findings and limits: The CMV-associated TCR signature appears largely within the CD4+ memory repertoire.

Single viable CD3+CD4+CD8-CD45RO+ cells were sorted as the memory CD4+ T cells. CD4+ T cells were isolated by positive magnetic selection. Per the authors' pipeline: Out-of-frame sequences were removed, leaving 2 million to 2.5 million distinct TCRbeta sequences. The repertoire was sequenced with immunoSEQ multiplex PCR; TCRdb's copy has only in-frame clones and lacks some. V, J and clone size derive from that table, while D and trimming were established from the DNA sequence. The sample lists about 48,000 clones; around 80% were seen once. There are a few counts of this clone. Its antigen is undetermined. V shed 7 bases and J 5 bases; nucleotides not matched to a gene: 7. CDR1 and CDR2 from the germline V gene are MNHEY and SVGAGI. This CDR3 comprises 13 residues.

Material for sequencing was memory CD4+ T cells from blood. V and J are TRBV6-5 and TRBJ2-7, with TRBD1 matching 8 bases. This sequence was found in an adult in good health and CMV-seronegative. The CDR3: CASTRGTGDEQYF. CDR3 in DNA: TGTGCCAGCACCCGCGGGACAGGCGACGAGCAGTACTTC.